One and the same sample provided the 2 T cell receptor beta chains below, sequenced in a study of T-cell memory formation after mild COVID-19. Each CDR3 protein gets one entry after TCRdb re-called the 5' RACE reads with MiXCR. This table holds 250,000 to 300,000 distinct CDR3 sequences, over 15% found once. Sequences were obtained from PBMCs or a T cell subset sorted from them (not recorded which). The receptors derive from a man between 18 and 35 years old who had mild COVID-19 (a few samples of this study predate the infection). Cell type and time point are not known.

This clonotype came up a few times. The chain carries TRBV6-1 and TRBJ1-1, with 7 nucleotides matching TRBD1. The CDR3 has 12 residues. V shed 3 bases and J 10 bases; nucleotides not matched to a gene: 5. Per the germline V gene, CDR1 is MNHNS and CDR2 is SASEGT. The CDR3 sequence is CASSDWAGGAFF. In DNA form, the CDR3 reads TGTGCCAGCAGTGATTGGGCAGGGGGAGCTTTCTTT.

This clonotype was counted a few times. The rearrangement uses TRBV5-1 and TRBJ1-1; TRBD1 might be the D (6 bases). Trimming removed 6 bases from V and 5 bases from J, with 17 bases in between. Germline-derived CDR1 and CDR2 are SGHRS and YFSETQ. This CDR3 contains 14 residues. The CDR3 is CASTIPGANTEAFF. The CDR3 bases are TGCGCCAGCACCATCCCGGGGGCTAATACTGAAGCTTTCTTT.